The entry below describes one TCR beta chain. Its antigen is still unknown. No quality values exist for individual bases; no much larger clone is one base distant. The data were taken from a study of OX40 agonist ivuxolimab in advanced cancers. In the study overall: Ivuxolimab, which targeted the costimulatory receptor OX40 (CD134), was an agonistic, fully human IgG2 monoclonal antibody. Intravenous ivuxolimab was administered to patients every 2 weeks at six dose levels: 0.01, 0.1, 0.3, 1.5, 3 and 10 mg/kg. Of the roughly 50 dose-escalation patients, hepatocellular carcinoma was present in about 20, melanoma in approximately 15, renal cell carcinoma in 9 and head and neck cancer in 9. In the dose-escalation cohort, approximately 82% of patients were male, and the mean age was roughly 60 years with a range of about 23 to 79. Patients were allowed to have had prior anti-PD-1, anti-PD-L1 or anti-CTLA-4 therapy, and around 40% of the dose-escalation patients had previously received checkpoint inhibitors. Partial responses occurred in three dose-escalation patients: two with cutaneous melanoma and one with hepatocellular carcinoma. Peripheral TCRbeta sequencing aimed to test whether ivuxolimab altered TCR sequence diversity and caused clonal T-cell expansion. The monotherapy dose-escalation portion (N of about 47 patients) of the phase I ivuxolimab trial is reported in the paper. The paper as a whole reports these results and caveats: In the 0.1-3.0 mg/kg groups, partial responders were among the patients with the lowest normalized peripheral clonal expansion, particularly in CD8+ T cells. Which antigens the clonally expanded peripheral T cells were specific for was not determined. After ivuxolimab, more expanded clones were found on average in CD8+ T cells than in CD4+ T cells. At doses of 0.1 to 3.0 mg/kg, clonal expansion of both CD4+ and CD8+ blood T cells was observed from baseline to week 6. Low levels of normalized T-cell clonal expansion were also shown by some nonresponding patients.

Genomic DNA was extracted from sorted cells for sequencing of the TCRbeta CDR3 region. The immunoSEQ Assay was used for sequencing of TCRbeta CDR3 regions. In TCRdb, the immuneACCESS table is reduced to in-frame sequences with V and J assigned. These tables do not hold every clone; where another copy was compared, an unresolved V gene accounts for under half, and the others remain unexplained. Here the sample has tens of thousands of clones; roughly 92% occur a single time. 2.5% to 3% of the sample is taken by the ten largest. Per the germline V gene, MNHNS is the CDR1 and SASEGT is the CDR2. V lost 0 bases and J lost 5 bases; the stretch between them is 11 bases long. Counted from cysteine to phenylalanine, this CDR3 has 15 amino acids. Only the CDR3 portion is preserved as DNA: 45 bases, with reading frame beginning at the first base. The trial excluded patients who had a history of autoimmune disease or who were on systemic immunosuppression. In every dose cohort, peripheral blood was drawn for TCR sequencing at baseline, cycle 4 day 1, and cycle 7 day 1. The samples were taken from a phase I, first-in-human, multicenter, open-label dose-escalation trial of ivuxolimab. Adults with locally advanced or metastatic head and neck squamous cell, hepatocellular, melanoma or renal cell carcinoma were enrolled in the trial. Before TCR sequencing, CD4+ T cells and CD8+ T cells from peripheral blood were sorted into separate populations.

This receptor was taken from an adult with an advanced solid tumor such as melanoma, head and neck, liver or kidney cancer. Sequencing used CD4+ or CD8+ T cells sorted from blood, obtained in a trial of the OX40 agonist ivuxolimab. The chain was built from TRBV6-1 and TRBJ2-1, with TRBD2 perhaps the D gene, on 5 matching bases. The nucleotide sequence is TGTGCCAGCAGTGAAGCGCGAGGAGGAGACAATGAGCAGTTCTTC. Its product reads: CASSEARGGDNEQFF.